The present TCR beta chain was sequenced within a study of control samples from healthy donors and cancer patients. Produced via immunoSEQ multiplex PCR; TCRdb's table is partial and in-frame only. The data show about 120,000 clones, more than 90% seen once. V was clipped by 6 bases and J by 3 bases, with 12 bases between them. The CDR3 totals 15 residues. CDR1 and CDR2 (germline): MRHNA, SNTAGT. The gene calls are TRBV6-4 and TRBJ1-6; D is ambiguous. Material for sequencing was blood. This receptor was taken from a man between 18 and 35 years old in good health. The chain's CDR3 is CASSPQFRYNSPLHF. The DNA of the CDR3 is TGTGCCAGCAGCCCCCAATTCCGCTATAATTCACCCCTCCACTTT.